Below, 23 T cell receptor beta chains from the same sample are listed, as sequenced in a study of T cell changes during pregnancy in multiple sclerosis. Assay used: immunoSEQ multiplex PCR; TCRdb lists only in-frame clones, some missing. The sample lists 30,000 to 40,000 clones; over 80% were seen once. The specimen comprised CD4+ T cells from peripheral blood mononuclear cells, sampled in the third trimester of pregnancy. The origin of the receptors is a female donor in good health, enrolled as a control in a pregnancy study.

The rearrangement links TRBV19 to TRBJ1-5; no clear D gene. The germline V gene encodes CDR1 LNHDA and CDR2 SQIVND (reference sequence). The CDR3 has 12 residues. V was shortened by 7 bases and J by 5 bases, with 9 bases between the two germline ends. CDR3 nucleotide sequence: TGTGCCAGTATCCCCGGGGATCAGCCCCAGCATTTT. It yields the protein CASIPGDQPQHF.

V and J are TRBV19 and TRBJ2-5, with a tentative D call TRBD1 (6 bases). Germline V gene data show CDR1 as LNHDA and CDR2 as SQIVND (reference sequence). V gave up 9 bases and J gave up 5 bases, with 22 bases separating them. This CDR3 comprises 15 residues. CDR3 nucleotides: TGTGCCAGCGCCCACAACTTCAGGGGAAGCGAGACCCAGTACTTC. Translating gives CASAHNFRGSETQYF. Full variable domain (rest looked up from reference TRBV19 and TRBJ2-5): DGGITQSPKYLFRKEGQNVTLSCEQNLNHDAMYWYRQDPGQGLRLIYYSQIVNDFQKGDIAEGYSVSREKKESFPLTVTSAQKNPTAFYLCASAHNFRGSETQYFGPGTRLLVL.

The chain has TRBV5-1 and TRBJ2-5, with D tentatively TRBD1 (6 bases). Looked up from germline, CDR1 is SGHRS and CDR2 is YFSETQ. Trimming shortened V by 0 bases and J by 4 bases, and 16 bases separated the two germline ends. The CDR3 has 16 amino acids. The CDR3: CASSLAPQGGGETQYF. DNA of the CDR3: TGCGCCAGCAGCTTGGCACCACAGGGTGGGGGAGAGACCCAGTACTTC.

This sequence joins TRBV9 and TRBJ2-1, with D possibly TRBD1 on 6 matching bases. The CDR3 contains 17 residues. Looked up from germline, CDR1 is SGDLS and CDR2 is YYNGEE. V was pared by 3 bases and J by 5 bases, with 21 bases between. This CDR3 is CASSGVGQRRRDNEQFF. CDR3 DNA: TGTGCCAGCAGCGGTGTAGGACAGCGAAGACGGGACAATGAGCAGTTCTTC.

The chain recombines TRBV4-2 with TRBJ1-5; TRBD1 is a possible D gene (6 bases). V lost 0 bases, J lost 6 bases, and 15 bases lay in between. Germline V gene sequence: CDR1 LGHNA, CDR2 YNFKEQ. This CDR3 has 16 residues. DNA of the CDR3: TGTGCCAGCAGCCAAGATTGGGGGCAGGCCGGTCAGCCCCAGCATTTT. Protein sequence: CASSQDWGQAGQPQHF.

This rearrangement joins TRBV28 to TRBJ2-2, with 12 bases identical to TRBD2. V was clipped by 5 bases and J by 4 bases; unmatched bases: 14. CDR1 and CDR2 (germline): MDHEN, SYDVKM. The CDR3 has 19 residues. The CDR3 DNA reads TGTGCCAGCAGTCTCAGCCCGACTAGCGGGAGAGGAGGCACCGGGGAGCTGTTTTTT. Encoded protein: CASSLSPTSGRGGTGELFF. Drawing the rest from reference TRBV28 and TRBJ2-2, the complete variable domain is DVKVTQSSRYLVKRTGEKVFLECVQDMDHENMFWYRQDPGLGLRLIYFSYDVKMKEKGDIPEGYSVSREKKERFSLILESASTNQTSMYLCASSLSPTSGRGGTGELFFGEGSRLTVL.

This chain joins TRBV6-1 and TRBJ1-4; no definite D call. This CDR3 has 12 residues. The germline V gene has CDR1 MNHNS and CDR2 SASEGT. Trimming left V 0 bases short and J 14 bases short, with 10 bases between. The chain's CDR3 is CASSEARSGLFF. The CDR3 DNA is TGTGCCAGCAGTGAAGCCAGGTCAGGCCTGTTTTTT.

The rearrangement links TRBV5-6 to TRBJ2-3; possibly TRBD2 for D (5 bases). The CDR3 runs 16 residues. Trimming removed 4 bases from V and 4 bases from J, with 19 bases in between. Germline V gene sequence: CDR1 SGHDT, CDR2 YYEEEE. CDR3 bases: TGTGCCAGCAGCGCGTCAACAAGACGGACTGCAGATACGCAGTATTTT. Encoded protein: CASSASTRRTADTQYF.

The genes are TRBV6-1 and TRBJ1-5; D uncertain. Germline V gene lookup returns CDR1 MNHNS and CDR2 SASEGT. With 2 bases removed from V and 4 bases from J, the gap between germline ends came to 9 bases. This CDR3 is 14 amino acids long. CDR3 residues: CASSEPGGNQPQHF. The CDR3 coding sequence is TGTGCCAGCAGTGAACCAGGAGGTAATCAGCCCCAGCATTTT.

The rearrangement links TRBV27 to TRBJ2-1, with TRBD1 matching over 9 bases. The germline gives CDR1 MNHEY, CDR2 SMNVEV (reference sequence). The CDR3 has 15 amino acids. After removal of 7 bases from V and 7 bases from J, the junction contained 11 bases not matched to a gene. The CDR3 spells CASIPGQGYENEQFF. In DNA form, the CDR3 reads TGTGCCAGCATCCCGGGACAGGGTTATGAAAATGAGCAGTTCTTC.

This CDR3 reads CASSKRTGYDQPQHF. CDR3 nucleotides: TGTGCCAGCAGCAAGCGGACAGGGTACGATCAGCCCCAGCATTTT. The J gene is TRBJ1-5, the V gene TRBV21-1; TRBD1, the D gene given by the table, was not confirmed from the DNA. TRBV21-1 is labeled a pseudogene. The CDR3 totals 15 residues.

This CDR3 reads CASRQLAGTGELFF. The CDR3, as DNA: TGTGCCAGCAGGCAACTAGCGGGCACCGGGGAGCTGTTTTTT. The chain couples TRBV6-6 to TRBJ2-2; 9 nucleotides agree with TRBD2. The ends lost 6 bases at V and 4 bases at J; junction bases unmatched: 3. The CDR3 has 14 amino acids. Germline V gene sequence: CDR1 MNHNY, CDR2 SVGAGI (reference sequence).

Concerning this clone itself: Additional DNA sequences in this sample encode the identical CDR3. This chain connects TRBV28 to TRBJ2-3; 9 bases agree with TRBD1. J lost 3 bases, V lost 3 bases, and 1 base had no gene match. Germline V CDR1 and CDR2: MDHEN, SYDVKM. CDR3 length: 14 residues. CDR3 sequence: CASSLGQGTDTQYF. DNA of the CDR3: TGTGCCAGCAGTTTGGGACAGGGAACAGATACGCAGTATTTT. Complete variable domain (other parts from reference TRBV28 and TRBJ2-3): DVKVTQSSRYLVKRTGEKVFLECVQDMDHENMFWYRQDPGLGLRLIYFSYDVKMKEKGDIPEGYSVSREKKERFSLILESASTNQTSMYLCASSLGQGTDTQYFGPGTRLTVL.

The CDR3 sequence is CASSQDWSGRNNEQFF. The CDR3 bases are TGCGCCAGCAGCCAAGATTGGAGCGGGAGGAATAATGAGCAGTTCTTC. The chain combines TRBV4-3 with TRBJ2-1; 9 bases match TRBD2. The CDR3 runs to 16 residues. J was trimmed by 7 bases and V by 0 bases; bases with no gene match: 7. Per germline, CDR1 LGHNA and CDR2 YSLEER.

V and J are TRBV28 and TRBJ2-5; D not certain. The CDR3 length is 12 residues. Deletions cut 6 bases from V and 1 base from J, with 6 bases between. The germline V gene has CDR1 MDHEN and CDR2 SYDVKM. The CDR3 nucleotides are TGTGCCAGCAGGGCAGGCCAAGAGACCCAGTACTTC. Protein product: CASRAGQETQYF.

This chain joins TRBV10-2 and TRBJ2-3; tentative D call: TRBD2 (6 bases). V was pared by 7 bases and J by 0 bases, with 14 bases between. Germline V gene sequence: CDR1 WSHSY, CDR2 SAAADI. This CDR3 contains 15 residues. CDR3 region: CASMGTFPSTDTQYF. The CDR3, as DNA: TGCGCCAGCATGGGGACTTTCCCCAGCACAGATACGCAGTATTTT.

The rearrangement links TRBV28 to TRBJ2-5; 7 bases match TRBD2. The end of the DNA is better explained by TRBJ2-7, so the J call may be wrong. The CDR3 sequence is 14 residues long. From germline, CDR1 is MDHEN and CDR2 SYDVKM. The CDR3 region has the DNA TGTGCCAGCAGCTCCGGGACTATCTCCTACGAGCAGTACTTC. Protein: CASSSGTISYEQYF.

The chain has TRBV10-3 and TRBJ1-5, with 8 bases identical to TRBD1. Looked up from germline, CDR1 is ENHRY and CDR2 is SYGVKD. This CDR3 spans 15 amino acids. After removal of 6 bases from V and 4 bases from J, the junction contained 8 bases not matched to a gene. The CDR3 DNA reads TGTGCCATCAGGGCAGGGGGCGCCGTGAATCAGCCCCAGCATTTT. Translated, it gives CAIRAGGAVNQPQHF.

The V and J genes are TRBV10-3 and TRBJ2-7; D remains ambiguous. This CDR3 is built from 12 residues. V dropped 3 bases and J dropped 4 bases, with 7 bases sitting between them. CDR1 is ENHRY and CDR2 is SYGVKD in the germline V gene. The CDR3 is CAISDYQYEQYF. Here the CDR3 DNA reads TGTGCCATCAGTGATTACCAGTACGAGCAGTACTTC.

The V and J genes are TRBV19 and TRBJ1-4; 11 positions match TRBD1. With 8 bases clipped from V and 7 bases from J, the junction kept 3 bases outside the gene matches. Germline V gene lookup returns CDR1 LNHDA and CDR2 SQIVND (reference sequence). CDR3 length equals 13 residues. CDR3 amino acids: CASWDRGIEKLFF. Here the CDR3 DNA reads TGTGCCAGTTGGGACAGGGGGATTGAAAAACTGTTTTTT.

The genes are TRBV7-8 and TRBJ2-2, with D unresolved. Germline V lookup: CDR1 SGHVS, CDR2 FQNEAQ. This CDR3 spans 14 amino acids. Deletions cut 8 bases from V and 1 base from J, with 11 bases between. The CDR3 protein is CASLYSRNTGELFF. The DNA of the CDR3 is TGTGCCAGCCTTTATAGCCGGAACACCGGGGAGCTGTTTTTT.

The CDR3 here is CASSRDRTNEKLFF. The CDR3 region has the DNA TGCGCCAGCAGCCGGGACAGGACTAATGAAAAACTGTTTTTT. This sequence joins TRBV5-1 and TRBJ1-4; 8 bases agree with TRBD1. The CDR3 runs 14 residues. Trimming took 4 bases from V and 2 from J; bases not matched to a gene: 1. Germline V lookup: CDR1 SGHRS, CDR2 YFSETQ.

The chain has TRBV7-9 and TRBJ2-7, with D possibly matching TRBD2 (6 bases). Per germline, CDR1 SEHNR and CDR2 FQNEAQ (reference sequence). V gave up 2 bases and J gave up 6 bases, with 11 bases separating them. The CDR3 loop spans 13 amino acids. The CDR3 DNA reads TGTGCCAGCAGCTTAATGGGGGGTGCCGAGCAGTACTTC. It is translated as CASSLMGGAEQYF. The variable domain in full, completed from reference TRBV7-9 and TRBJ2-7, reads DTGVSQNPRHKITKRGQNVTFRCDPISEHNRLYWYRQTLGQGPEFLTYFQNEAQLEKSRLLSDRFSAERPKGSFSTLEIQRTEQGDSAMYLCASSLMGGAEQYFGPGTRLTVT.